One sample yielded the 11 T cell receptor beta chains listed below, sequenced in a study of cytomegalovirus exposure and HLA in healthy donors (dated by TCRdb to about 2017). The receptor library was made with the immunoSEQ multiplex PCR assay. For the multiplex PCR, a mixture combining 60 forward primers for TCR Vbeta segments and 13 reverse primers for TCR Jbeta segments was used. In its TCRdb copy, this immuneACCESS table keeps in-frame sequences only and misses some clones. Where compared with another copy, unresolved V genes explain less than half of these, and the others have no known cause. The sample records roughly 97,000 clones, 9.4% of which are singletons. Around 4.9% of the sample belongs to the ten largest clones. The sequencing sample was made of PBMCs. The receptors come from a man aged 50 or older in good health and CMV-seropositive.

The table lists this clone with a few counts. V is TRBV27 and J is TRBJ2-7; 7 bases map to TRBD1. Looked up from germline, CDR1 is MNHEY and CDR2 is SMNVEV (reference sequence). CDR3 length equals 15 residues. Trimming at V came to 0 bases and at J to 1 base, leaving 3 bases not matched to a gene. CDR3 residues: CASSLSRTGSYEQYF. Here the CDR3 DNA reads TGTGCCAGCAGTTTATCCCGGACAGGTTCCTACGAGCAGTACTTC.

Only a few counts were recorded for this clone. This chain links TRBV7-9 with TRBJ2-1; TRBD1 matches 11 bases. Germline V gene data show CDR1 as SEHNR and CDR2 as FQNEAQ (reference sequence). This CDR3 region has 15 residues. V gave up 4 bases and J gave up 7 bases; unmatched junction bases: 6. In DNA, the CDR3 is TGTGCCAGCAGCTCGGGGACAGGGGGAAAGAATGAGCAGTTCTTC. Residues: CASSSGTGGKNEQFF.

The chain employs TRBV6-4 and TRBJ2-1; 7 nucleotides agree with TRBD1. CDR1 and CDR2 (germline): MRHNA, SNTAGT. The CDR3 is made up of 13 amino acids. J was trimmed by 5 bases and V by 3 bases; bases with no gene match: 1. The chain's CDR3 is CASSETGNNEQFF. The CDR3, as DNA: TGTGCCAGCAGTGAGACAGGGAACAATGAGCAGTTCTTC.

This sequence joins TRBV19 and TRBJ1-1, with D unclear. The CDR3 covers 13 residues. V lost 5 bases, J lost 4 bases, and 11 bases lay in between. CDR1 and CDR2 from the germline V gene are LNHDA and SQIVND (reference sequence). The CDR3 DNA is TGTGCCAGTAGTTCTACAGTGGGCACTGAAGCTTTCTTT. Encoded protein: CASSSTVGTEAFF.

There are a few counts of this clone. The V call is TRBV6-5, the J call TRBJ2-7; tentative D call: TRBD2 (5 bases). Trimming took 11 bases from V and 4 from J, leaving 21 bases between them. The CDR3 spans 14 residues. Germline V gene sequence: CDR1 MNHEY, CDR2 SVGAGI. CDR3 in amino acids: CASSRSRGLYEQYF. In DNA, the CDR3 is TGTGCCTCATCACGGAGCCGCGGGTTATACGAGCAGTACTTC.

This rearrangement joins TRBV6-5 to TRBJ1-1; D is undetermined. The CDR3 loop spans 11 amino acids. Between the trimmed V and J ends, which lost 2 bases and 8 bases, there was a span of 6 bases. Germline V CDR1 and CDR2: MNHEY, SVGAGI. The CDR3 sequence: CASSYGREAFF. CDR3 DNA sequence: TGTGCCAGCAGTTACGGGAGAGAAGCTTTCTTT.

On this clone itself: Distinct nucleotide sequences in the sample also encode this CDR3. This sequence joins TRBV21-1 and TRBJ1-6; TRBD1 is taken as the D call from the table, unchecked against the DNA. TRBV21-1 is annotated as a pseudogene. There are 15 residues in the CDR3. CDR3 sequence (DNA): TGTGCCAGCAGGTGGACAGGCTCATATAATTCACCCCTCCACTTT. Translation gives CASRWTGSYNSPLHF.

This clone was seen more than once but under ten times. This chain connects TRBV2 to TRBJ2-3; 10 bases line up with TRBD2. CDR1 and CDR2 from the germline V gene are SNHLY and FYNNEI. Unmatched junction bases numbered 6, after V lost 7 bases and J lost 5 bases. The CDR3 has 14 residues. The CDR3: CASKGRTSGDTQYF. The CDR3 DNA reads as TGTGCCAGCAAGGGGAGGACTAGCGGAGATACGCAGTATTTT.

This chain connects TRBV20-1 to TRBJ2-7; D might be TRBD2 (5 bases). V was trimmed by 6 bases and J by 5 bases, leaving 11 bases between them. CDR3 size: 11 residues. Germline V gene lookup returns CDR1 DFQATT and CDR2 SNEGSKA (reference sequence). CDR3: CSASSGDEQYF. DNA of the CDR3: TGCAGTGCGTCATCCGGGGACGAGCAGTACTTC.

V gene TRBV10-3 combines with J gene TRBJ2-1; 10 positions match TRBD1. Germline CDR1 reads ENHRY; CDR2 reads SYGVKD. Trimming at V came to 9 bases and at J to 2 bases, leaving 7 bases not matched to a gene. The CDR3 loop spans 15 amino acids. This CDR3 is CAIEDRGSPYNEQFF. The CDR3 coding sequence is TGTGCCATAGAGGACAGGGGGAGTCCCTACAATGAGCAGTTCTTC.

The gene calls are TRBV7-9 and TRBJ1-2; D unclear. CDR1 SEHNR and CDR2 FQNEAQ come from the germline V gene (reference sequence). The CDR3 loop spans 13 amino acids. V was clipped by 5 bases and J by 3 bases, with 10 bases between them. The CDR3 DNA sequence: TGTGCCAGCAGCAAGGTGGGCCACTATGGCTACACCTTC. Protein: CASSKVGHYGYTF.